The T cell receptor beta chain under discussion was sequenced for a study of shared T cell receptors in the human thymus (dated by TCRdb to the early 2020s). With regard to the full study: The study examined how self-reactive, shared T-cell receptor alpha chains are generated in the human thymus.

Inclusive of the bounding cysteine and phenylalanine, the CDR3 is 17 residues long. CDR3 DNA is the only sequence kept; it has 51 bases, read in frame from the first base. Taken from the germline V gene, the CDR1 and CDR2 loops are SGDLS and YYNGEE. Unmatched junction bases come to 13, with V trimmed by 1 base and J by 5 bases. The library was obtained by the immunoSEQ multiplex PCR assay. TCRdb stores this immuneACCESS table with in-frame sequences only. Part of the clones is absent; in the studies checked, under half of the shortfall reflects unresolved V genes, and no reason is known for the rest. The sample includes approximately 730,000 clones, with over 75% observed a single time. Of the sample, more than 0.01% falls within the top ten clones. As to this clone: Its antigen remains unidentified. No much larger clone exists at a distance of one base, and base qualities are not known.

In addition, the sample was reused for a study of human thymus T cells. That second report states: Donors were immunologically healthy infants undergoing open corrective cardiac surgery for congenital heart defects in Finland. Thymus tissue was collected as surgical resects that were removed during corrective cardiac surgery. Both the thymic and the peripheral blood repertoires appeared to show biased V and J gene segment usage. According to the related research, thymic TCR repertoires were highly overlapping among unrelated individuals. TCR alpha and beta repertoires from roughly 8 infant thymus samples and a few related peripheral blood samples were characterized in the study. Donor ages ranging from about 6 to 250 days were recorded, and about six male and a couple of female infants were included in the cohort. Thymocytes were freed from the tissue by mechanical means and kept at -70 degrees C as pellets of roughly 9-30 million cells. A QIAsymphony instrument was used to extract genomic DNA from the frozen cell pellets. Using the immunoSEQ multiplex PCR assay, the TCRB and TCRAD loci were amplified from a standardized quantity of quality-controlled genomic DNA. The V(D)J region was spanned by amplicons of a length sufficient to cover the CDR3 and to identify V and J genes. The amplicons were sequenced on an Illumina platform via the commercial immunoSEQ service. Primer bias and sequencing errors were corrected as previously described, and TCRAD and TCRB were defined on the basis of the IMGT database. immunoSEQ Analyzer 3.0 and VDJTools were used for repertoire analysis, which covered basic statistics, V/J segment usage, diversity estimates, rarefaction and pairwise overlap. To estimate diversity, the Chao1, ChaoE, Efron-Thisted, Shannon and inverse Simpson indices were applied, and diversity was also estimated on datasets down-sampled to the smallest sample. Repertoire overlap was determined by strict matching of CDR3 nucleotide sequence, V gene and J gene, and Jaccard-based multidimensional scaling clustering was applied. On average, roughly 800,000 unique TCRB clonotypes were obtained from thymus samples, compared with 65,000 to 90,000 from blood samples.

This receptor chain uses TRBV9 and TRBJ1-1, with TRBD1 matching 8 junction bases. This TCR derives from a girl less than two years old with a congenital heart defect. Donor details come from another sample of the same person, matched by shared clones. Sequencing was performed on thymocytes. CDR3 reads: CASSVLVTLGQGTEAFF. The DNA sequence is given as TGTGCCAGCAGCGTACTAGTGACCCTTGGACAGGGAACTGAAGCTTTCTTT.